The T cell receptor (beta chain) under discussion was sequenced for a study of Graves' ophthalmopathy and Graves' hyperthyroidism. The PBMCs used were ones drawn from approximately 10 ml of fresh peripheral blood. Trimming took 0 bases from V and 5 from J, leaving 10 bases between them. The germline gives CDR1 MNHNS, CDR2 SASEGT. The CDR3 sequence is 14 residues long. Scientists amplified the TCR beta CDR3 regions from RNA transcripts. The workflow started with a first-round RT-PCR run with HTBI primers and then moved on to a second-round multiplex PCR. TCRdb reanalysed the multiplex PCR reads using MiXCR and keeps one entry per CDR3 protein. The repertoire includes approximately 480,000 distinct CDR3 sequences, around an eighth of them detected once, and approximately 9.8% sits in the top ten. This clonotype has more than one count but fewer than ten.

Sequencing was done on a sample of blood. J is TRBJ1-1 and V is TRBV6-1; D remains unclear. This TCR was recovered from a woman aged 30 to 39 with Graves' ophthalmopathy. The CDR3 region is CASSEALGITEAFF. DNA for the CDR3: TGTGCCAGCAGTGAAGCGCTAGGGATTACTGAAGCTTTCTTT.